This TCR beta chain is from a study of blood T cells in healthy people across ages (dated by TCRdb to between 2014 and 2017). About the investigation overall: In model experiments, roughly one uniquely barcoded TCR beta cDNA molecule per two T cells was captured by template switching. The study measured age-related changes in TCR beta repertoire diversity using deep sequencing normalized with unique cDNA molecular identifiers. The donors were divided into four age groups: young (average 16 years), middle-aged (almost 40), aged (approximately 62) and long-lived (nearly 85). To avoid experimental bias, donors of different ages were randomly spread across the sequencing lanes. For two donors (one aged 18 to 30 and one aged 80 or older), the study analyzed two additional independent replicas of 1 million unique cDNA reads from the same blood draw. Paper-wide results and their limitations: Because profiling used bulk unsorted PBMCs, naive and antigen-experienced compartments could not be compared conclusively. The long-lived group showed more naive CD4+ T cells, fewer expanded clones and increased TCR diversity than the aged group, suggesting age selection. The CMV infection status of donors was not known, potentially confounding age-related changes in expanded clonotypes. Estimates of total diversity from one million sequenced T cells were regarded as lower bounds and underestimates. There was a strong correlation between observed TCR beta diversity and the percentage of naive T cells measured by flow cytometry. Observed TCR beta diversity per million T cells fell roughly linearly with age, and a significant reduction was already apparent by age around 44.

As for this clonotype: Its cognate antigen has yet to be identified. The sample holds no much larger clone one base away, and base qualities are not on file.

The CDR3 measures 13 amino acids from cysteine to phenylalanine. Just the 39-base CDR3 DNA is kept, in frame starting at base 1. Via the germline V gene, CDR1 is SGHRS and CDR2 YFSETQ. Trimming at the junction amounts to 2 bases on V and 5 bases on J, and the germline ends lie 8 bases apart. Libraries were made using 5' RACE. TCRdb records Illumina HiSeq 2500 as the sequencer. A second about 7 to 11 cycle PCR used a sample-barcoded 5' primer and a J-beta primer mix. A template-switch 5' adaptor carrying 12 random nucleotides introduced a unique molecular identifier onto each TCR beta cDNA molecule. Each sample yielded at least 3 million CDR3-containing paired-end reads. The Mint cDNA synthesis kit, primed by a TRBC-specific oligonucleotide, was used to synthesize first-strand cDNA from all RNA. All cDNA was treated with uracil-DNA glycosylase and then went through a first 18-cycle PCR with the universal primers M1SS and BC2_uni_R. As for the authors' bioinformatics: Normalization of each sample was performed by random selection of 1 million high-quality reads, each carrying a distinct molecular identifier. Instead of being binned into consensus sequences, reads that shared molecular identifiers were thrown out. MiTCR, run with a Q25 quality threshold and the strictest error-elimination algorithm, handled CDR3 identification, clonotype clustering and error correction. A nonparametric unseen species model using Euler transformation provided a lower-bound estimate of total TCR beta diversity. TCRdb reprocessing: public reads trimmed at Q25 with fastp, clones called with MiXCR, in-frame beta chains kept. Rows are combined by CDR3 protein, so each entry shows the most common genes and DNA. The V and J calls here are based on TCRdb, not the publication. The sample contains 1.2 million to 1.5 million distinct CDR3 sequences, around 59% of them found a single time. The top ten clones comprise over 5.5% of the sample.

Systemically healthy Caucasian individuals from Russia, roughly 40 in total and aged about 6 to 100 years, were included as donors. Around 9.9 milliliters of peripheral blood were collected from each donor into EDTA-treated Vacutainer tubes. PBMCs were isolated by Ficoll-Paque density-gradient centrifugation, with at least 7 million obtained per sample. Trizol reagent was used to extract total RNA from PBMCs, with at least 5 micrograms per sample. The percentages of naive CD45RAhigh/CD27high T cells were determined by flow cytometry on a PBMC aliquot from every donor. The rearrangement joined TRBV5-1 to TRBJ2-1; the D gene remains uncertain. The receptor comes from a man aged 18 to 35 in good health. The specimen sequenced was blood. The sequence in DNA is TGCGCCAGCAGCTTTCACGGTGACAATGAGCAGTTCTTC. Its coded protein is CASSFHGDNEQFF.